Sequencing of this T cell receptor beta chain was carried out in a study of blood T cell repertoires in COVID-19. Donors were grouped by their self-reported clinical history. Assay: immunoSEQ multiplex PCR; the TCRdb copy retains only in-frame clones and omits some. The table shows 130,000 to 150,000 clones, with 84% occurring only once. The origin of this receptor is a woman aged 45-59 years who had been exposed to COVID-19. Sequences were obtained from PBMCs or T cells enriched from blood (not recorded which).

Here the CDR3 DNA reads TGTGCCAGTAGGGGGGAAGGGACAGGGCCTACCGGGGAGCTGTTTTTT. Translating gives CASRGEGTGPTGELFF. The genes are TRBV19 and TRBJ2-2; 9 bases are shared with TRBD1. Germline V gene data show CDR1 as LNHDA and CDR2 as SQIVND (reference sequence). The CDR3 consists of 16 residues. Trimming cost V 6 bases and J 5 bases; bases outside gene matches: 10.